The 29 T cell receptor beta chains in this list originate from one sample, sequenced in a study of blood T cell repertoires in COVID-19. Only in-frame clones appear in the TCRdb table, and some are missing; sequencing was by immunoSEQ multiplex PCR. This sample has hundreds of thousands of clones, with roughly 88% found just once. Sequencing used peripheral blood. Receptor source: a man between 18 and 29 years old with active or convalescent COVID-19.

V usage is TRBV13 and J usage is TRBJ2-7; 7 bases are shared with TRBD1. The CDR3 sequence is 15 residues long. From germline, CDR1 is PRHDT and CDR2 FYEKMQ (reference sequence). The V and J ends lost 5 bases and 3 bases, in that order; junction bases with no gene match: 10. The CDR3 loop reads CASSPPGTASYEQYF. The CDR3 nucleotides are TGTGCCAGCAGCCCCCCCGGGACAGCAAGCTACGAGCAGTACTTC.

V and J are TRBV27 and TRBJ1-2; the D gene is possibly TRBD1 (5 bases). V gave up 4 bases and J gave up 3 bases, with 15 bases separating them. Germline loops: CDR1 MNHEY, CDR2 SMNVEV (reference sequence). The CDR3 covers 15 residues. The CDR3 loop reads CASSSRGMVDYGYTF. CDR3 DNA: TGTGCCAGCAGTTCTCGGGGGATGGTCGACTATGGCTACACCTTC.

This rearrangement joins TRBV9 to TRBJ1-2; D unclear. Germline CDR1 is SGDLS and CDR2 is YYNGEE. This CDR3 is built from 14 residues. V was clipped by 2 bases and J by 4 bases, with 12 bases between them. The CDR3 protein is CASSVGGGAYGYTF. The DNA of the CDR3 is TGTGCCAGCAGCGTCGGCGGCGGTGCCTATGGCTACACCTTC.

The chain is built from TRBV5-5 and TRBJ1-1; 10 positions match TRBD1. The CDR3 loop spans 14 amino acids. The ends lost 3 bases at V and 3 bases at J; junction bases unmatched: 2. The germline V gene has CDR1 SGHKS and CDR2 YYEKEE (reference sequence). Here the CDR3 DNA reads TGTGCCAGCAGCTGGACAGGGGGGGACACTGAAGCTTTCTTT. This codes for CASSWTGGDTEAFF. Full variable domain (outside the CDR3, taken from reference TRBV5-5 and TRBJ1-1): DAGVTQSPTHLIKTRGQQVTLRCSPISGHKSVSWYQQVLGQGPQFIFQYYEKEERGRGNFPDRFSARQFPNYSSELNVNALLLGDSALYLCASSWTGGDTEAFFGQGTRLTVV.

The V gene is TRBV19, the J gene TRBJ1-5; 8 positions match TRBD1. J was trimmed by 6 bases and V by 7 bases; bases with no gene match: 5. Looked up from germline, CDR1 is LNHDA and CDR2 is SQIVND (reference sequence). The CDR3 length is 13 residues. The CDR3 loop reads CASNRDRTQPQHF. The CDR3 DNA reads TGTGCCAGTAACCGGGACAGGACTCAGCCCCAGCATTTT.

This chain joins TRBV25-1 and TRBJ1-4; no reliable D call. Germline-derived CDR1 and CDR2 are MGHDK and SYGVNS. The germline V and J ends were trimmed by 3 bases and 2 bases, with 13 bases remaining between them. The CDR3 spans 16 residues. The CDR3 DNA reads TGTGCCAGCAGTGATCGGGGAGGGAGGACTAATGAAAAACTGTTTTTT. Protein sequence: CASSDRGGRTNEKLFF. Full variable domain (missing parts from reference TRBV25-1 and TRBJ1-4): EADIYQTPRYLVIGTGKKITLECSQTMGHDKMYWYQQDPGMELHLIHYSYGVNSTEKGDLSSESTVSRIRTEHFPLTLESARPSHTSQYLCASSDRGGRTNEKLFFGSGTQLSVL.

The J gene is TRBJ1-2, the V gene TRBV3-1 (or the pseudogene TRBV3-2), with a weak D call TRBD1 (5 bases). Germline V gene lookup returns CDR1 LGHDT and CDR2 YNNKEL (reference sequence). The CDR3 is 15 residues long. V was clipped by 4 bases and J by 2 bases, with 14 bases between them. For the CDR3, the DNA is TGTGCCAGCAGCCCGGGCCTACAGGCGAACTATGGCTACACCTTC. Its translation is CASSPGLQANYGYTF.

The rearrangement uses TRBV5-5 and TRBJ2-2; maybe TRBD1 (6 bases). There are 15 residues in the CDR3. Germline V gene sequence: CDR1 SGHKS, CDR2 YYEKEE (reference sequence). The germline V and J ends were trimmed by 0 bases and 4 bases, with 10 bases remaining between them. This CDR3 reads CASSLDRVLTGELFF. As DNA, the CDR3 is TGTGCCAGCAGCTTGGACAGGGTCCTCACCGGGGAGCTGTTTTTT.

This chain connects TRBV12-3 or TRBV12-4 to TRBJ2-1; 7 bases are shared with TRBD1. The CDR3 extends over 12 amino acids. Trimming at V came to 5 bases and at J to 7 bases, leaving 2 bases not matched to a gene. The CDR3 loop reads CASSPTGNEQFF. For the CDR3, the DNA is TGTGCCAGCAGTCCGACAGGGAATGAGCAGTTCTTC.

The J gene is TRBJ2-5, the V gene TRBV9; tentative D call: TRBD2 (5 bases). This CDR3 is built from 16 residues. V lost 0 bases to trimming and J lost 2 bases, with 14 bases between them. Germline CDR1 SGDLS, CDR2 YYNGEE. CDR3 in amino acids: CASSVAAGADQETQYF. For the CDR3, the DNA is TGTGCCAGCAGCGTAGCTGCGGGTGCTGATCAAGAGACCCAGTACTTC.

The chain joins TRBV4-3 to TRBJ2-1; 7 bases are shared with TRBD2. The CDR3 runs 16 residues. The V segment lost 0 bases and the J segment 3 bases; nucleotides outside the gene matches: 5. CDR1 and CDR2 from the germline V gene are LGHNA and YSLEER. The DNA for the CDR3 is TGCGCCAGCAGCCAAGAGGGGCTAGCGGTCTACAATGAGCAGTTCTTC. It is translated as CASSQEGLAVYNEQFF.

The CDR3 DNA reads TGCGCCAGCAGCCTAGAGTTTAAAGAGACCCAGTACTTC. Protein sequence: CASSLEFKETQYF. V gene TRBV4-3 combines with J gene TRBJ2-5, with no clear D. The CDR3 length is 13 residues. Germline V gene data show CDR1 as LGHNA and CDR2 as YSLEER. V was shortened by 4 bases and J by 3 bases, with 9 bases between the two germline ends.

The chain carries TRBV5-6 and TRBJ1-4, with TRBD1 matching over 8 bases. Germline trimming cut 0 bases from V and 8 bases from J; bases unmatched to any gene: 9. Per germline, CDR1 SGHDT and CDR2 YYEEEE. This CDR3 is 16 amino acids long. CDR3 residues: CASSLDGTGPLEKLFF. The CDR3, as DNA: TGTGCCAGCAGCTTGGATGGGACAGGCCCCTTGGAAAAACTGTTTTTT.

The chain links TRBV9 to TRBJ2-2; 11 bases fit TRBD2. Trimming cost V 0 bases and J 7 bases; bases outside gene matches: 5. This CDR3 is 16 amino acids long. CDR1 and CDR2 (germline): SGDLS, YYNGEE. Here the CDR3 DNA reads TGTGCCAGCAGCGTAGTAGCGGGGGGGCCAATCGGGGAGCTGTTTTTT. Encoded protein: CASSVVAGGPIGELFF.

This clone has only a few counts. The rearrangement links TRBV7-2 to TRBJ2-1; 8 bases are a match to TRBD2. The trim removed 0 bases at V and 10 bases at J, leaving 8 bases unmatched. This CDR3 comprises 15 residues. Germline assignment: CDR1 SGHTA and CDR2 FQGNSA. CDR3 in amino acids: CASSLATGTRGEQFF. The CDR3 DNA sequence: TGTGCCAGCAGCTTAGCCACCGGGACTAGAGGCGAGCAGTTCTTC.

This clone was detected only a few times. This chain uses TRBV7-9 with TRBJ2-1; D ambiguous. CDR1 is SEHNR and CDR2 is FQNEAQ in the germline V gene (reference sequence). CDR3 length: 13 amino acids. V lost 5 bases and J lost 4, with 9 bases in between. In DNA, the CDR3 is TGTGCCAGCAGCCCTCCCGGGTACAATGAGCAGTTCTTC. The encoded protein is CASSPPGYNEQFF.

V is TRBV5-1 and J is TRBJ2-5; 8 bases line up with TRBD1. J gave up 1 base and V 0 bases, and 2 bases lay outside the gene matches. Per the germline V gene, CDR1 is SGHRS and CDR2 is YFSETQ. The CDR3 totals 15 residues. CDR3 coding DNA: TGCGCCAGCAGCTTGGCCGGACAGGGCCAAGAGACCCAGTACTTC. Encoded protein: CASSLAGQGQETQYF.

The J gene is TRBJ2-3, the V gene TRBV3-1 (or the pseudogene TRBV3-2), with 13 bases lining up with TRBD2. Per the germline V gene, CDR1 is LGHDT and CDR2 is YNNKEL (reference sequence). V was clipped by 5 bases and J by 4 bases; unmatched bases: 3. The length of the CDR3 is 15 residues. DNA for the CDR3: TGTGCCAGCAGCTCTACTAGCGGGAGGGCAGATACGCAGTATTTT. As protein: CASSSTSGRADTQYF.

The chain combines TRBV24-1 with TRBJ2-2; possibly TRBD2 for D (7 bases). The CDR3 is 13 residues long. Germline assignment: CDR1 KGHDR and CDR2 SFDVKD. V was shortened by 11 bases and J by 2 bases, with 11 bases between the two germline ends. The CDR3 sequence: CARGGGNTGELFF. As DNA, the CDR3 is TGTGCCAGAGGGGGGGGCAACACCGGGGAGCTGTTTTTT.

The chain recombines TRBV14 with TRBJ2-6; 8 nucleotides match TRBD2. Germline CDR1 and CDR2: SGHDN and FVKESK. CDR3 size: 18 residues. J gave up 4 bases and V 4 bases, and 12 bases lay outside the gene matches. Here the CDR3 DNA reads TGTGCCAGCAGCCCTTTACCGGGACTAGTCGCCGGGGCCAACGTCCTGACTTTC. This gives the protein CASSPLPGLVAGANVLTF.

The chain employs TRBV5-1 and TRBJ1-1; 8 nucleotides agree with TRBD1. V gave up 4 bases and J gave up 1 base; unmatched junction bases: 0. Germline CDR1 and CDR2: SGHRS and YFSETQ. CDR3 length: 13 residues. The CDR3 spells CASSQGANTEAFF. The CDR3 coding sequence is TGCGCCAGCAGCCAGGGGGCGAACACTGAAGCTTTCTTT.

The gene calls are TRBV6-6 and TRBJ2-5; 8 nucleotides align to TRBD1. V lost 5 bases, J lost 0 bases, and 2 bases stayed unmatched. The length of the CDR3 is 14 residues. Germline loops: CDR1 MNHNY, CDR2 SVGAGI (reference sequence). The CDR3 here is CASSRQGNQETQYF. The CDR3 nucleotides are TGTGCCAGCAGTCGACAGGGGAACCAAGAGACCCAGTACTTC.

Written as DNA, the CDR3 is TGTGCCAGCACCCCAAGAGCGGGTGCCCCCCGATATGGCTACACCTTC. Protein product: CASTPRAGAPRYGYTF. V gene TRBV13 combines with J gene TRBJ1-2; no definite D call. V lost 7 bases and J lost 5, with 23 bases in between. This CDR3 is 16 amino acids long. Germline values: CDR1 PRHDT, CDR2 FYEKMQ (reference sequence).

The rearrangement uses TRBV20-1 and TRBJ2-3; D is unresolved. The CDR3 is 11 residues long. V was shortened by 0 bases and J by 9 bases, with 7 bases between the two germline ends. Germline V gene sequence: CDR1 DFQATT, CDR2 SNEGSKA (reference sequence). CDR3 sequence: CSAREARTQYF. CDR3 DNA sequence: TGCAGTGCTAGAGAGGCGCGGACGCAGTATTTT.

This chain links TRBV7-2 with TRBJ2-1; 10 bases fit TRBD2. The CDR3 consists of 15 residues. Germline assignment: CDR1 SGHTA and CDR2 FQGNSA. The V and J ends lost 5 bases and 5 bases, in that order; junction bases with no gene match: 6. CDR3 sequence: CASSELAGGHNEQFF. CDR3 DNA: TGTGCCAGCAGCGAATTAGCGGGGGGTCACAATGAGCAGTTCTTC.

The CDR3 coding sequence is TGTGCCAGCAGCGGCGGGGGGCGAGCTGAAGCTTTCTTT. Protein sequence: CASSGGGRAEAFF. This chain connects TRBV9 to TRBJ1-1; possibly TRBD1 for D (6 bases). This CDR3 is built from 13 residues. Germline V gene data show CDR1 as SGDLS and CDR2 as YYNGEE. With 3 bases removed from V and 6 bases from J, the gap between germline ends came to 12 bases.

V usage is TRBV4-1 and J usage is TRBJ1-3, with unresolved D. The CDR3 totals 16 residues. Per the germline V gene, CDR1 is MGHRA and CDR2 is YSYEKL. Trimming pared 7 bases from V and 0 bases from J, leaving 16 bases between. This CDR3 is CASTPEGRLSGNTIYF. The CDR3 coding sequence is TGCGCCAGCACCCCTGAGGGCAGACTCTCTGGAAACACCATATATTTT.

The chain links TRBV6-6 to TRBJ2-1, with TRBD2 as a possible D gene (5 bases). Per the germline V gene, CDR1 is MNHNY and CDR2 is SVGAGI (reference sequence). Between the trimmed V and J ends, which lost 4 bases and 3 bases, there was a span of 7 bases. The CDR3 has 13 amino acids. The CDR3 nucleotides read TGTGCCAGCAGTTCCCGGGACTACAATGAGCAGTTCTTC. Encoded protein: CASSSRDYNEQFF.

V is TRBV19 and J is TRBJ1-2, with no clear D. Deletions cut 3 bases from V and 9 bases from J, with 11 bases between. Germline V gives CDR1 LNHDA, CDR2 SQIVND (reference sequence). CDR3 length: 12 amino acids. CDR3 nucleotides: TGTGCCAGTAGTATCCCAGGTCCGAGCTACACCTTC. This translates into CASSIPGPSYTF.